Here is one T cell receptor (beta chain) with its context. In the source study's methods: The authors estimated nucleated cell counts from reference gene primer amplification. TCRdb's table, derived via immunoSEQ multiplex PCR, lists solely in-frame clones and lacks some. Clone size and V and J calls were adopted from that table, with D and trimming inferred from the DNA. The sample lists over 200,000 clones, about 83% occurring once. This entry belongs to a study of blood T cell repertoires in COVID-19. Study details: Acute-phase and convalescent COVID-19 samples originated in the United States, Italy and Spain.

The CDR3 covers 15 residues. Germline CDR1 and CDR2: MNHEY and SVGAGI. J gave up 5 bases and V 6 bases, and 9 bases lay outside the gene matches. The receptor was isolated from a woman in her forties or fifties with active or convalescent COVID-19. Input material: peripheral blood. V gene TRBV6-5 combines with J gene TRBJ1-5, with 8 bases aligning to TRBD1. The CDR3 loop is CASSKRTGRDQPQHF. In DNA form, the CDR3 reads TGTGCCAGCAGCAAAAGGACAGGGCGTGATCAGCCCCAGCATTTT.